A selection of T cell receptor beta chains follows, all from one sample in a study of control samples from healthy donors and cancer patients. Libraries were prepared by immunoSEQ multiplex PCR; TCRdb keeps only in-frame clonotypes and omits some of them. The data contain over 120,000 clones, about 94% of them seen just once; the ten biggest clones take up 14%. Sequenced sample: PBMCs. The receptors were gathered from a man in his sixties with colorectal cancer. Both conserved end residues are part of each CDR3. D genes are given only for firm matches. Size is stated for part of the rows, as once, few or many counts, or as a class when the clone is expanded.

v_call: TRBV5-5; clone_size: .; j_call: TRBJ2-5; d_call: TRBD1; cdr3_aa: CASSLGLGQGMGETQYF; cdr3_nt: TGTGCCAGCAGCTTGGGGTTAGGACAGGGGATGGGAGAGACCCAGTACTTC
v_call: TRBV15; clone_size: .; j_call: TRBJ1-1; d_call: .; cdr3_aa: CATSRKTGSYTEAFF; cdr3_nt: TGTGCCACCAGCAGAAAAACAGGGTCGTATACTGAAGCTTTCTTT
v_call: TRBV20-1; clone_size: once; j_call: TRBJ2-1; d_call: .; cdr3_aa: CSASTAGSSYNEQFF; cdr3_nt: TGCAGTGCTAGTACCGCGGGGAGCTCCTACAATGAGCAGTTCTTC
v_call: TRBV10-3; clone_size: .; j_call: TRBJ2-2; d_call: TRBD1; cdr3_aa: CAIKVGTANTGELFF; cdr3_nt: TGTGCCATCAAAGTCGGGACAGCGAACACCGGGGAGCTGTTTTTT
v_call: TRBV29-1; clone_size: .; j_call: TRBJ2-1; d_call: .; cdr3_aa: CSVPPLGLGNNEQFF; cdr3_nt: TGCAGCGTTCCCCCTCTCGGGCTCGGCAACAATGAGCAGTTCTTC
v_call: TRBV28; clone_size: .; j_call: TRBJ2-7; d_call: .; cdr3_aa: CASSLGATPYEQYF; cdr3_nt: TGTGCCAGCAGTTTAGGCGCTACTCCCTACGAGCAGTACTTC
v_call: TRBV29-1; clone_size: .; j_call: TRBJ2-7; d_call: TRBD2; cdr3_aa: CSVARGGYSYEQYF; cdr3_nt: TGCAGCGTTGCCCGGGGGGGCTACTCCTACGAGCAGTACTTC
v_call: TRBV14; clone_size: .; j_call: TRBJ2-5; d_call: .; cdr3_aa: CASSQRGPTRETQYF; cdr3_nt: TGTGCCAGCAGCCAAAGGGGACCCACGAGGGAGACCCAGTACTTC
v_call: TRBV29-1; clone_size: once; j_call: TRBJ1-3; d_call: .; cdr3_aa: CSVAGTVTGNTIYF; cdr3_nt: TGCAGCGTGGCCGGGACGGTGACTGGAAACACCATATATTTT
v_call: TRBV29-1; clone_size: once; j_call: TRBJ2-5; d_call: .; cdr3_aa: CSAGGGQGETQYF; cdr3_nt: TGCAGCGCGGGTGGGGGGCAAGGGGAGACCCAGTACTTC
v_call: TRBV7-7; clone_size: .; j_call: TRBJ2-1; d_call: .; cdr3_aa: CASSFRGGVDEQFF; cdr3_nt: TGTGCCAGCAGCTTTAGGGGCGGGGTCGATGAGCAGTTCTTC
v_call: TRBV4-1; clone_size: .; j_call: TRBJ1-4; d_call: .; cdr3_aa: CASSPSPRGANEKLFF; cdr3_nt: TGCGCCAGCAGCCCCTCCCCCCGGGGGGCTAATGAAAAACTGTTTTTT
v_call: TRBV19; clone_size: .; j_call: TRBJ1-1; d_call: .; cdr3_aa: CASSIRAGSTEAFF; cdr3_nt: TGTGCCAGTAGTATAAGGGCAGGGAGCACTGAAGCTTTCTTT
v_call: TRBV6-2/TRBV6-3; clone_size: .; j_call: TRBJ1-1; d_call: TRBD1; cdr3_aa: CASSYSGTGPTEAFF; cdr3_nt: TGTGCCAGCAGTTACTCCGGGACAGGTCCCACTGAAGCTTTCTTT
v_call: TRBV7-9; clone_size: .; j_call: TRBJ1-6; d_call: .; cdr3_aa: CASKEDRSNSPLHF; cdr3_nt: TGTGCCAGCAAAGAAGACAGGTCTAATTCACCCCTCCACTTT
v_call: TRBV7-8; clone_size: .; j_call: TRBJ1-2; d_call: .; cdr3_aa: CASSSGRVDYGYTF; cdr3_nt: TGTGCCAGCAGCTCCGGGAGGGTCGACTATGGCTACACCTTC
v_call: TRBV19; clone_size: .; j_call: TRBJ1-1; d_call: .; cdr3_aa: CASSFWGGLNTEAFF; cdr3_nt: TGTGCCAGTAGCTTCTGGGGGGGACTGAACACTGAAGCTTTCTTT
v_call: TRBV11-2; clone_size: .; j_call: TRBJ2-1; d_call: .; cdr3_aa: CASSLGVFKNEQFF; cdr3_nt: TGTGCCAGCAGCTTAGGGGTTTTTAAAAATGAGCAGTTCTTC
v_call: TRBV4-2; clone_size: .; j_call: TRBJ2-7; d_call: TRBD2; cdr3_aa: CASSQSGGEYEQYF; cdr3_nt: TGTGCCAGCAGCCAAAGCGGGGGTGAGTACGAGCAGTACTTC
v_call: TRBV29-1; clone_size: .; j_call: TRBJ2-7; d_call: .; cdr3_aa: CSVRTALTGEQYF; cdr3_nt: TGCAGCGTCAGGACAGCCCTGACCGGCGAGCAGTACTTC
v_call: TRBV4-3; clone_size: .; j_call: TRBJ1-2; d_call: .; cdr3_aa: CASSQDRADYGYTF; cdr3_nt: TGCGCCAGCAGCCAAGACAGGGCGGACTATGGCTACACCTTC
v_call: TRBV7-2; clone_size: .; j_call: TRBJ1-2; d_call: .; cdr3_aa: CASSFNGASYGYTF; cdr3_nt: TGTGCCAGCAGCTTTAATGGGGCCAGCTATGGCTACACCTTC
v_call: TRBV29-1; clone_size: .; j_call: TRBJ1-3; d_call: .; cdr3_aa: CSVSPSGNTIYF; cdr3_nt: TGCAGCGTTAGTCCCTCTGGAAACACCATATATTTT
v_call: TRBV6-5; clone_size: .; j_call: TRBJ1-3; d_call: .; cdr3_aa: CASSFRQPDSGNTIYF; cdr3_nt: TGTGCCAGCAGTTTTAGGCAGCCAGACTCTGGAAACACCATATATTTT
v_call: TRBV6-1; clone_size: .; j_call: TRBJ1-5; d_call: .; cdr3_aa: CASSDRGSNQPQHF; cdr3_nt: TGTGCCAGCAGTGACAGGGGTAGCAATCAGCCCCAGCATTTT
v_call: TRBV9; clone_size: .; j_call: TRBJ1-1; d_call: TRBD1; cdr3_aa: CASSPVDRGEAFF; cdr3_nt: TGTGCCAGCAGCCCCGTTGACAGGGGTGAAGCTTTCTTT
v_call: TRBV6-6; clone_size: .; j_call: TRBJ2-7; d_call: .; cdr3_aa: CASSPGHTYEQYF; cdr3_nt: TGTGCCAGCAGTCCAGGGCACACCTACGAGCAGTACTTC
v_call: TRBV27; clone_size: once; j_call: TRBJ1-6; d_call: .; cdr3_aa: CASSLLARASSPLHF; cdr3_nt: TGTGCCAGCAGTTTACTCGCCAGGGCCAGCTCACCCCTCCACTTT
v_call: TRBV7-9; clone_size: .; j_call: TRBJ2-5; d_call: TRBD2; cdr3_aa: CASSAPSGGYQETQYF; cdr3_nt: TGTGCCAGCAGCGCCCCTAGCGGGGGGTACCAAGAGACCCAGTACTTC
v_call: TRBV19; clone_size: .; j_call: TRBJ1-1; d_call: TRBD1; cdr3_aa: CASSFTGTGGTEAFF; cdr3_nt: TGTGCCAGTAGTTTTACCGGGACAGGGGGCACTGAAGCTTTCTTT
v_call: TRBV28; clone_size: .; j_call: TRBJ1-5; d_call: .; cdr3_aa: CASSWAGDSNQPQHF; cdr3_nt: TGTGCCAGCAGTTGGGCAGGCGATAGCAATCAGCCCCAGCATTTT
v_call: TRBV7-8; clone_size: .; j_call: TRBJ2-5; d_call: TRBD1; cdr3_aa: CASSFYTGGKETQYF; cdr3_nt: TGTGCCAGCAGCTTCTACACAGGGGGGAAAGAGACCCAGTACTTC
v_call: TRBV18; clone_size: .; j_call: TRBJ2-7; d_call: TRBD1; cdr3_aa: CASSPTTGGSYEQYF; cdr3_nt: TGTGCCAGCTCACCTACGACAGGGGGCTCCTACGAGCAGTACTTC
v_call: TRBV4-1; clone_size: .; j_call: TRBJ2-2; d_call: .; cdr3_aa: CASSQESPRPGELFF; cdr3_nt: TGCGCCAGCAGCCAAGAGTCCCCCCGGCCCGGGGAGCTGTTTTTT
v_call: TRBV2; clone_size: .; j_call: TRBJ2-7; d_call: TRBD1; cdr3_aa: CASSGAGQGSYEQYF; cdr3_nt: TGTGCCAGCAGTGGAGCGGGACAGGGGTCCTACGAGCAGTACTTC
v_call: TRBV2; clone_size: .; j_call: TRBJ1-5; d_call: .; cdr3_aa: CASSTYSNQPQHF; cdr3_nt: TGTGCCAGCAGTACATACAGCAATCAGCCCCAGCATTTT
v_call: TRBV4-1; clone_size: .; j_call: TRBJ1-5; d_call: TRBD1; cdr3_aa: CASSQEQTGANQPQHF; cdr3_nt: TGCGCCAGCAGCCAAGAACAGACAGGGGCAAATCAGCCCCAGCATTTT
v_call: TRBV3-1/TRBV3-2; clone_size: .; j_call: TRBJ1-1; d_call: TRBD1; cdr3_aa: CASGPTGGMNTEAFF; cdr3_nt: TGTGCCAGCGGACCTACAGGGGGCATGAACACTGAAGCTTTCTTT
v_call: TRBV5-1; clone_size: .; j_call: TRBJ2-7; d_call: TRBD1; cdr3_aa: CASSSGQASKEQYF; cdr3_nt: TGCGCCAGCAGCTCGGGACAGGCCTCGAAAGAGCAGTACTTC
v_call: TRBV30; clone_size: .; j_call: TRBJ1-1; d_call: .; cdr3_aa: CAWKFSGSTEAFF; cdr3_nt: TGTGCCTGGAAGTTTTCAGGGAGCACTGAAGCTTTCTTT
v_call: TRBV19; clone_size: .; j_call: TRBJ2-5; d_call: TRBD1; cdr3_aa: CASSIGGTAETQYF; cdr3_nt: TGTGCCAGTAGTATAGGTGGGACAGCTGAGACCCAGTACTTC
v_call: TRBV28; clone_size: .; j_call: TRBJ1-2; d_call: .; cdr3_aa: CASNQGRGDYGYTF; cdr3_nt: TGTGCCAGCAACCAGGGTCGGGGGGACTATGGCTACACCTTC
v_call: TRBV11-3; clone_size: .; j_call: TRBJ1-1; d_call: .; cdr3_aa: CASSFARMNTEAFF; cdr3_nt: TGTGCCAGCAGCTTTGCCAGGATGAACACTGAAGCTTTCTTT
v_call: TRBV5-6; clone_size: .; j_call: TRBJ1-5; d_call: .; cdr3_aa: CASSSSGRAPQHF; cdr3_nt: TGTGCCAGCAGCTCTAGCGGACGGGCCCCCCAGCATTTT
v_call: TRBV24-1; clone_size: .; j_call: TRBJ2-7; d_call: TRBD1; cdr3_aa: CATSDTTGGAQYF; cdr3_nt: TGTGCCACCAGTGACACAACAGGGGGCGCGCAGTACTTC
v_call: TRBV24-1; clone_size: .; j_call: TRBJ2-1; d_call: .; cdr3_aa: CATSEPLNNEQFF; cdr3_nt: TGTGCCACCAGTGAGCCCTTAAACAATGAGCAGTTCTTC
v_call: TRBV27; clone_size: .; j_call: TRBJ1-2; d_call: .; cdr3_aa: CASGTGGPGEGRNGYTF; cdr3_nt: TGTGCCAGCGGAACGGGGGGTCCGGGGGAGGGGCGTAATGGCTACACCTTC
v_call: TRBV28; clone_size: .; j_call: TRBJ2-3; d_call: TRBD2; cdr3_aa: CASREGSGTDTQYF; cdr3_nt: TGTGCCAGCCGGGAGGGTTCGGGCACAGATACGCAGTATTTT
v_call: TRBV9; clone_size: .; j_call: TRBJ2-1; d_call: .; cdr3_aa: CASTREGGRYNEQFF; cdr3_nt: TGTGCCAGCACCAGGGAGGGGGGGCGCTACAATGAGCAGTTCTTC
v_call: TRBV27; clone_size: .; j_call: TRBJ1-1; d_call: .; cdr3_aa: CASSLWETEAFF; cdr3_nt: TGTGCCAGCAGTTTGTGGGAGACTGAAGCTTTCTTT
v_call: TRBV27; clone_size: .; j_call: TRBJ1-1; d_call: .; cdr3_aa: CASSSQSTANTEAFF; cdr3_nt: TGTGCCAGCAGTTCCCAGAGTACCGCGAACACTGAAGCTTTCTTT
v_call: TRBV4-1; clone_size: .; j_call: TRBJ2-1; d_call: .; cdr3_aa: CASSPETNNEQFF; cdr3_nt: TGCGCCAGCAGCCCAGAGACCAACAATGAGCAGTTCTTC
v_call: TRBV5-4; clone_size: .; j_call: TRBJ1-4; d_call: TRBD1; cdr3_aa: CASSLRTGANEKLFF; cdr3_nt: TGTGCCAGCAGCTTGAGGACAGGGGCTAATGAAAAACTGTTTTTT
v_call: TRBV6-5; clone_size: .; j_call: TRBJ2-7; d_call: TRBD1; cdr3_aa: CASKGAGGTYEQYF; cdr3_nt: TGTGCCAGCAAGGGGGCGGGCGGAACCTACGAGCAGTACTTC
v_call: TRBV6-2/TRBV6-3; clone_size: once; j_call: TRBJ1-2; d_call: .; cdr3_aa: CASSKAGAVYGYTF; cdr3_nt: TGTGCCAGCAGTAAAGCAGGGGCCGTATATGGCTACACCTTC